This is a list of T cell receptor beta chains from one sample in a study of T cells expressing NK-cell markers. TCRdb reprocessed the 5' RACE reads, keeping one entry per CDR3 protein, no DNA. This repertoire includes roughly 430,000 distinct CDR3 sequences. The sequencing input was blood T cells: a sorted CD56 or NKG2C T cell subset, CD4+ or CD8+ T cells, or bulk PBMC T cells (not recorded which). The receptors were sampled from a woman aged 18 to 75 in good health. CDR3s include the opening cysteine and the closing phenylalanine or tryptophan.

CASSTQAGTGTDTQYF	TRBV11-2	TRBJ2-3
CSVRRGTEAFF	TRBV29-1	TRBJ1-1
CASRDTGVPGTEAFF	TRBV2	TRBJ1-1
CSAKEPLAGGSSYEQYF	TRBV20-1	TRBJ2-7
CASSPQRGFTGELFF	TRBV18	TRBJ2-2
CASTPGWGHYGYTF	TRBV6-2/TRBV6-3	TRBJ1-2
CASRLDEGAATDTQYF	TRBV6-5	TRBJ2-3
CASQRRGEQYF	TRBV25-1	TRBJ2-7
CSARRVAGLYNEQFF	TRBV20-1	TRBJ2-1
CSVEGQGGNEQFF	TRBV29-1	TRBJ2-1
CSASRRDPDTQYF	TRBV20-1	TRBJ2-3
CASSKTGVAFF	TRBV6-2/TRBV6-3	TRBJ1-1
CASSSLELANTGELFF	TRBV5-5	TRBJ2-2
CASSLGQHYQETQYF	TRBV28	TRBJ2-5
CASSPPLTGTSPYNEQFF	TRBV18	TRBJ2-1
CASRSGGSSYEQYF	TRBV12-3/TRBV12-4	TRBJ2-7
CASSSGTSGATDTQYF	TRBV27	TRBJ2-3
CASSPGTSGTKSTDTQYF	TRBV11-2	TRBJ2-3
CASSSPSGGAYNEQFF	TRBV6-2/TRBV6-3	TRBJ2-1
CASSLAGNTNTGELFF	TRBV13	TRBJ2-2
CASSSLSSSGYGYTF	TRBV28	TRBJ1-2
CSVGAQGARDTQYF	TRBV29-1	TRBJ2-3
CSARGELAGGQETQYF	TRBV20-1	TRBJ2-5
CASSLRGADRRTDTQYF	TRBV7-2	TRBJ2-3
CASSRLASGEQFF	TRBV3-1	TRBJ2-1
CASTSLADASTDTQYF	TRBV12-3/TRBV12-4	TRBJ2-3
CATSREVGTSEAFF	TRBV15	TRBJ1-1
CASRGAGVPNEQFF	TRBV7-2	TRBJ2-1
CASSLNGRTAAQYF	TRBV5-5	TRBJ2-5
CASSSSPARSSTDTQYF	TRBV4-3	TRBJ2-3
CASSSPKGSDYNEQFF	TRBV27	TRBJ2-1